The rows below give T cell receptor beta chains drawn from one sample of a study of beta chain features in type 1 diabetes. Sequencing used immunoSEQ multiplex PCR; TCRdb keeps in-frame clones, though not all of them. The sample gives tens of thousands of clones, roughly 30% of which show up once; about 0.5% is in the top ten. The specimen was stem cell memory CD4+ T cells from blood. These receptor sequences come from a young woman in good health. Both conserved end residues are part of each CDR3. A D gene is named only where the DNA matches it firmly. Only some rows state a clone size, as once, few, many or a class for expanded clones.

length,D,V,J,size,DNA,CDR3
15,-,TRBV7-2,TRBJ2-7,-,TGTGCCAGCAGCTCCCAAGGAGGAGGCTCCTACGAGCAGTACTTC,CASSSQGGGSYEQYF
16,-,TRBV7-2,TRBJ2-1,few,TGTGCCAGCAGCCCGGACCGGGACTTATCCTACAATGAGCAGTTCTTC,CASSPDRDLSYNEQFF
14,-,TRBV21-1,TRBJ1-1,-,TGTGCCAGCAGCACCCTAGGCAGGGACACTGAAGCTTTCTTT,CASSTLGRDTEAFF
18,TRBD1,TRBV7-6,TRBJ2-6,-,TGTGCCAGCAGCTTAGCACCCACAGGGGCAGCTGGGGCCAACGTCCTGACTTTC,CASSLAPTGAAGANVLTF
14,-,TRBV2,TRBJ1-1,once,TGTGCCAGCACCAGGTTAGGGGGTAGAACTGAAGCTTTCTTT,CASTRLGGRTEAFF
19,-,TRBV4-1,TRBJ1-6,few,TGCGCCAGCAGCCTTAGGGGGATAGGGTTGAACTCCTATAATTCACCCCTCCACTTT,CASSLRGIGLNSYNSPLHF
14,-,TRBV2,TRBJ2-2,-,TGTGCCAGCAACCCGACAGGGAACACCGGGGAGCTGTTTTTT,CASNPTGNTGELFF
17,-,TRBV23-1,TRBJ1-5,few,TGCGCCAGCACCTTACATCAGGGGCTTTATAGCAATCAGCCCCAGCATTTT,CASTLHQGLYSNQPQHF
11,-,TRBV7-2,TRBJ1-2,-,TGTGCCAGCGAGGCTAACTATGGCTACACCTTC,CASEANYGYTF
15,TRBD2,TRBV9,TRBJ2-1,-,TGTGCCAGCAGCCCTGACGGGAGGGAGATAAATGAGCAGTTCTTC,CASSPDGREINEQFF
12,-,TRBV2,TRBJ1-2,few,TGTGCCAGCAGTGGGACATTCTATGGCTACACCTTC,CASSGTFYGYTF
15,-,TRBV5-5,TRBJ2-5,-,TGTGCCAGCAGCTTGAACGCGGGGGCCCAAGAGACCCAGTACTTC,CASSLNAGAQETQYF
16,TRBD1,TRBV15,TRBJ2-7,few,TGTGCCACCAGCGATCCGGGACAGGGGTGGTCCTACGAGCAGTACTTC,CATSDPGQGWSYEQYF
14,-,TRBV7-2,TRBJ2-5,few,TGTGCCAGCAGCTTACCGGCCAGGGGAGAGACCCAGTACTTC,CASSLPARGETQYF
14,TRBD1,TRBV19,TRBJ1-5,few,TGTGCCAGTAGCCTACAGGGGTTCGATCAGCCCCAGCATTTT,CASSLQGFDQPQHF
13,TRBD1,TRBV6-1,TRBJ2-7,-,TGTGCCAGCAGTCAAGGGGACAGCTACGAGCAGTACTTC,CASSQGDSYEQYF
13,-,TRBV11-3,TRBJ1-4,-,TGTGCCAGCAGCTTAGAGAGCGGCGAAAAACTGTTTTTT,CASSLESGEKLFF
12,-,TRBV7-9,TRBJ2-3,-,TGTGCCAGCAGTACGACGGGGGATACGCAGTATTTT,CASSTTGDTQYF
15,-,TRBV5-8,TRBJ2-6,-,TGTGCCAGCAGCTTAAGCAGGGCTGGGGCCAACGTCCTGACTTTC,CASSLSRAGANVLTF
13,-,TRBV15,TRBJ2-7,-,TGTGCCACCAGCATAGTGTACGGGTACGAGCAGTACTTC,CATSIVYGYEQYF
14,-,TRBV5-1,TRBJ2-7,few,TGCGCCAGCAGCTTGGCCGCGGGGACCTACGAGCAGTACTTC,CASSLAAGTYEQYF
14,TRBD1,TRBV4-3,TRBJ2-7,-,TGCGCCAGCAGCCAAGCGGACAGGCGGTACGAGCAGTACTTC,CASSQADRRYEQYF
14,TRBD1,TRBV19,TRBJ2-7,few,TGTGCCAGTAGTCCCGGACAGGGTCTGAACGAGCAGTACTTC,CASSPGQGLNEQYF
14,-,TRBV21-1,TRBJ1-5,-,TGTGCCAGCAGCACGGGACAGAACAATCAGCCCCAGCATTTT,CASSTGQNNQPQHF
13,TRBD1,TRBV6-6,TRBJ2-1,-,TGTGCCAGCACGCTACAGGGGAACAATGAGCAGTTCTTC,CASTLQGNNEQFF
15,TRBD1,TRBV19,TRBJ1-2,few,TGTGCCAGTAGCATAGGGGACAGCAAGAACTATGGCTACACCTTC,CASSIGDSKNYGYTF
16,TRBD2,TRBV5-4,TRBJ2-3,few,TGTGCCAGCAGCTTGGGGGGACTAGCGGACACAGATACGCAGTATTTT,CASSLGGLADTDTQYF
15,TRBD1,TRBV7-2,TRBJ1-5,-,TGTGCCAGCAGCTCGACAGGGGGCTGGGGACAGCCCCAGCATTTT,CASSSTGGWGQPQHF
19,-,TRBV4-1,TRBJ2-4,many,TGCGCCAGCAGCCAAGAGCGGCAGATACGTTCCATAGCCAAAAACATTCAGTACTTC,CASSQERQIRSIAKNIQYF
13,-,TRBV25-1,TRBJ1-2,-,TGTGCCAGCAGTGACTGGGGGGGCGAAGTCTACACCTTC,CASSDWGGEVYTF
13,TRBD1,TRBV25-1,TRBJ2-1,few,TGTGCCAGCAGTGAAAGGTACGGGACAGGGCAGTTCTTC,CASSERYGTGQFF
18,-,TRBV9,TRBJ2-3,few,TGTGCCAGCAGCGAACTACAATGGGGGCTTATCGGCACAGATACGCAGTATTTT,CASSELQWGLIGTDTQYF
13,TRBD1,TRBV29-1,TRBJ1-1,-,TGCAGCGTTGAAGGGGTCAGGGGGACAGAAGCTTTCTTT,CSVEGVRGTEAFF
15,TRBD2,TRBV5-1,TRBJ2-3,-,TGCGCCAGCAGCTTGATACTAGCGGGCACAGATACGCAGTATTTT,CASSLILAGTDTQYF
11,-,TRBV10-3,TRBJ2-5,-,TGTGCCATCAGTGCAGGGGAGACCCAGTACTTC,CAISAGETQYF
13,-,TRBV9,TRBJ1-6,few,TGTGCCAGTTTGAAGCGTGGTACTTCACCCCTCCACTTT,CASLKRGTSPLHF
13,-,TRBV29-1,TRBJ2-5,-,TGCAGCGCCGGGAGAGGGGGCGGTGAGACCCAGTACTTC,CSAGRGGGETQYF
13,-,TRBV7-9,TRBJ1-5,-,TGTGCCAGCAGCTTAGTTTCCGAAGCGCCCCAGCATTTT,CASSLVSEAPQHF
14,TRBD2,TRBV7-2,TRBJ2-7,-,TGTGCCAGCAGCGGGGGACTAGCCGGGTACGAGCAGTACTTC,CASSGGLAGYEQYF
14,-,TRBV7-2,TRBJ1-5,-,TGTGCCAGCAGCTTAACTGAGAGCAATCAGCCCCAGCATTTT,CASSLTESNQPQHF
14,-,TRBV6-5,TRBJ2-1,-,TGTGCCAGCAGTATCAATAAGGGGTACAATGAGCAGTTCTTC,CASSINKGYNEQFF